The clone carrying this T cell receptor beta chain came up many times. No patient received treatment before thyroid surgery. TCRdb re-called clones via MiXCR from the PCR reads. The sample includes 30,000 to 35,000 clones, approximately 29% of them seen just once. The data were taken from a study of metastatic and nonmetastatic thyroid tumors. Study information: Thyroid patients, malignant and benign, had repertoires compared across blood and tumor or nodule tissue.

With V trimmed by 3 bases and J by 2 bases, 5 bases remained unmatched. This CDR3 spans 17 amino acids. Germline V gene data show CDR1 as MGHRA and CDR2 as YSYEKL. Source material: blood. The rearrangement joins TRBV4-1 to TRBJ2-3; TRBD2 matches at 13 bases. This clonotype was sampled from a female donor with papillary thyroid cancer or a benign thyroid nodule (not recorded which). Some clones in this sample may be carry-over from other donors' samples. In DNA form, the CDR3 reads TGCGCCAGCAGCCAGCGGGGACTAGCGGGAAACACAGATACGCAGTATTTT. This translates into CASSQRGLAGNTDTQYF.